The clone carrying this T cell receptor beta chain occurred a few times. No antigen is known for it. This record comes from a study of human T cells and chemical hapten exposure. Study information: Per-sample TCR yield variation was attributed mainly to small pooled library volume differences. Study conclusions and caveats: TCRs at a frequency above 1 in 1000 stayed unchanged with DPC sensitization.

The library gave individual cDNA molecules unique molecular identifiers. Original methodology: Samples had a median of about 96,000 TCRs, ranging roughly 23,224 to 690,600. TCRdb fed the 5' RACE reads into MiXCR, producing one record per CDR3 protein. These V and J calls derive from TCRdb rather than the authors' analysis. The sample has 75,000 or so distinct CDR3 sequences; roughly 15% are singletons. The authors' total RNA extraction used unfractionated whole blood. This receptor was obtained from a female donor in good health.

CDR3 nucleotides: TGCGCCAGCAGCTCGGACACCCAAGAGACCCAGTACTTC. It codes for CASSSDTQETQYF. The chain is built from TRBV5-1 and TRBJ2-5, with a weak D call TRBD1 (5 bases). The CDR3 totals 13 residues. The V and J ends lost 3 bases and 1 base respectively, with 7 bases between them. From germline, CDR1 is SGHRS and CDR2 YFSETQ.